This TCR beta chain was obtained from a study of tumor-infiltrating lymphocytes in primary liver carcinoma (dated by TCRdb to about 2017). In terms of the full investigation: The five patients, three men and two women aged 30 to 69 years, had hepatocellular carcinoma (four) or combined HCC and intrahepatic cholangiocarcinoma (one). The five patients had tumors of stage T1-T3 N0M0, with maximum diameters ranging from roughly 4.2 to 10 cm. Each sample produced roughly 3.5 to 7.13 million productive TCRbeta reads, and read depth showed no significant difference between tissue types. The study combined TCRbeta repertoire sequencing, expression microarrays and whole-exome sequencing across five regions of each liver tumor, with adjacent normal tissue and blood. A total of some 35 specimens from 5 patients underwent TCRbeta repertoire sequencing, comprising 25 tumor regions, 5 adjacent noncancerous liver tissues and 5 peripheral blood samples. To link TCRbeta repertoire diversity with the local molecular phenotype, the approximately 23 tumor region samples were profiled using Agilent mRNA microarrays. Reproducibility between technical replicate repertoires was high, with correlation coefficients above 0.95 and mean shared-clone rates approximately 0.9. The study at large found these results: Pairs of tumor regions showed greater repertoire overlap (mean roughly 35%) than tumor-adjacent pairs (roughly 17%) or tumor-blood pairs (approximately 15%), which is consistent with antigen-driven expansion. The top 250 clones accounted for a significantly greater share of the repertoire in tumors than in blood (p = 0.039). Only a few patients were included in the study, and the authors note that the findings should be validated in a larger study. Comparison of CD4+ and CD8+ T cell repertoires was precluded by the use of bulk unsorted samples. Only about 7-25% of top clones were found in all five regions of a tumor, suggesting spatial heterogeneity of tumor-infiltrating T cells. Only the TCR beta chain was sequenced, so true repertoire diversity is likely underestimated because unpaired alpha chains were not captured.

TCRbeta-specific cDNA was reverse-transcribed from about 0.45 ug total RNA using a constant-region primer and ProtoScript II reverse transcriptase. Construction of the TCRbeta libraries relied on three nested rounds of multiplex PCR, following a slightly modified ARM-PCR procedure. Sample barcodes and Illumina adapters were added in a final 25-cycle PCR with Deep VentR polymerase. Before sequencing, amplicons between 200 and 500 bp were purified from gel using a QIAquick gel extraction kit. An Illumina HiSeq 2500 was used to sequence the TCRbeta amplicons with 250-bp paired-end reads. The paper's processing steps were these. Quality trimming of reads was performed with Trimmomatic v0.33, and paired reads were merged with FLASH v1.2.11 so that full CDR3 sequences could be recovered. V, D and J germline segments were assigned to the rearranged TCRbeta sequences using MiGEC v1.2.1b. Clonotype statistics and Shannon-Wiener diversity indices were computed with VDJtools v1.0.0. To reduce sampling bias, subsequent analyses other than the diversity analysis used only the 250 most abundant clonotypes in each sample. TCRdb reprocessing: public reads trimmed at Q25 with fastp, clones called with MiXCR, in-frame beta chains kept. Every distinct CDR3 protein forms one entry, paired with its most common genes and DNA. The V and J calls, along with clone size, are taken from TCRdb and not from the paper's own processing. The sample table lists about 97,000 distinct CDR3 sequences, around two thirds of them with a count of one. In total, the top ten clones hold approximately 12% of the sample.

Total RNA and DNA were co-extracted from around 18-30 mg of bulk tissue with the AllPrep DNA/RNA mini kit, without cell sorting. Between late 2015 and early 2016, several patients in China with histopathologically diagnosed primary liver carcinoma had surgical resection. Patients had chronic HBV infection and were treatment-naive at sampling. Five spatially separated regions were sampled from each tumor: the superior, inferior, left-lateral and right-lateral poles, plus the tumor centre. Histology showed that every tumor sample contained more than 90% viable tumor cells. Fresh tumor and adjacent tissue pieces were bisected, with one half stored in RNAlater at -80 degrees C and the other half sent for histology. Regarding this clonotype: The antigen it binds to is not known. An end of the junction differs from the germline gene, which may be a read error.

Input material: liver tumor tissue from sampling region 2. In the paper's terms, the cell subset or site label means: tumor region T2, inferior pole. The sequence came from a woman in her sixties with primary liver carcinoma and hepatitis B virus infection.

The CDR3 here reads CARSQDGGPQGYTF. The nucleotides read TGTGCCAGGAGCCAAGATGGAGGGCCCCAGGGCTACACCTTT. This chain is built from TRBV14 and TRBJ1-2, with TRBD1 as a weak D call on 5 bases. From cysteine to phenylalanine, the CDR3 is 14 amino acids long. Of all the DNA, just the CDR3 is kept, 42 bases in frame from base 1. In the germline V gene, CDR1 corresponds to SGHDN and CDR2 to FVKESK.